These 11 T cell receptor beta chains came from one sample sequenced in a study of blood T cell repertoires in COVID-19 (TCRdb year 2020). Library preparation was by the immunoSEQ multiplex PCR assay. TCRdb's version of the immuneACCESS table is confined to in-frame rearrangements and falls short of the full clone set. An unresolved V gene accounts for under half of the shortfall where checked; the remainder is of unknown origin. Counted in this sample were 320,000 or so clones; about nine tenths of them appeared once. Jointly, the top ten make up 4.5% to 6.5% of the sample. Specimen: PBMCs or T cells enriched from blood (not recorded which). Every receptor here comes from a man aged 60 to 75 who had recovered from COVID-19.

This rearrangement joins TRBV30 to TRBJ2-6; D unclear. The CDR3 runs 15 residues. Germline V gene data show CDR1 as GTSNPN and CDR2 as SVGIG (reference sequence). V gave up 0 bases and J gave up 1 base, with 7 bases separating them. The CDR3 sequence is CAWSVVVSGANVLTF. CDR3 sequence (DNA): TGTGCCTGGAGTGTTGTAGTGTCTGGGGCCAACGTCCTGACTTTC. Full variable domain (remainder filled in from reference TRBV30 and TRBJ2-6): SQTIHQWPATLVQPVGSPLSLECTVEGTSNPNLYWYRQAAGRGLQLLFYSVGIGQISSEVPQNLSASRPQDRQFILSSKKLLLSDSGFYLCAWSVVVSGANVLTFGAGSRLTVL.

V gene TRBV25-1 combines with J gene TRBJ2-1, with TRBD2 matching over 10 bases. The germline gives CDR1 MGHDK, CDR2 SYGVNS. V lost 3 bases and J lost 3; bases outside the gene matches: 5. CDR3 size: 16 residues. The CDR3 DNA is TGTGCCAGCAGTGACTTAGCGGGAGGTAACTACAATGAGCAGTTCTTC. It translates to CASSDLAGGNYNEQFF.

The rearrangement uses TRBV15 and TRBJ2-7; D ambiguous. The length of the CDR3 is 16 residues. Trimming removed 5 bases at V and 6 bases at J, with 23 bases between. Germline V CDR1 and CDR2: LNHNV, YYDKDF (reference sequence). CDR3 sequence: CATSEGRGPRTGEQYF. The CDR3 DNA reads TGTGCCACCAGCGAAGGCCGTGGGCCCAGAACTGGCGAGCAGTACTTC.

This rearrangement joins TRBV5-1 to TRBJ2-3, with 8 bases aligning to TRBD2. This CDR3 is built from 16 residues. V was clipped by 2 bases and J by 0 bases; unmatched bases: 5. The germline V gene has CDR1 SGHRS and CDR2 YFSETQ. The CDR3 nucleotides read TGCGCCAGCAGCTTAACAGCGGGGGTTAGCACAGATACGCAGTATTTT. Its protein is CASSLTAGVSTDTQYF.

The rearrangement uses TRBV29-1 and TRBJ2-3, with D hard to call. Trimming left V 2 bases short and J 1 base short, with 7 bases between. The CDR3 runs 13 residues. The germline gives CDR1 SQVTM, CDR2 ANQGSEA. The CDR3 region is CSVETGGTDTQYF. In DNA, the CDR3 is TGCAGCGTTGAAACGGGTGGCACAGATACGCAGTATTTT.

The chain employs TRBV6-5 and TRBJ2-1, with 7 bases matching TRBD2. CDR1 and CDR2 from the germline V gene are MNHEY and SVGAGI. Trimming took 6 bases from V and 12 from J; bases not matched to a gene: 2. This CDR3 is built from 10 residues. In nucleotides, the CDR3 is TGTGCCAGCAGACGGGAGGCGCAGTTCTTC. This sequence encodes CASRREAQFF.

The chain links TRBV28 to TRBJ2-5; 9 nucleotides match TRBD2. Germline V gene lookup returns CDR1 MDHEN and CDR2 SYDVKM. This CDR3 region has 13 residues. With V trimmed by 8 bases and J by 4 bases, 5 bases remained unmatched. CDR3 DNA: TGTGCCAGCGGGCTAGCGGGAATAGAGACCCAGTACTTC. Residues: CASGLAGIETQYF.

This clone was counted a single time. The chain is built from TRBV24-1 and TRBJ2-2; 8 nucleotides line up with TRBD1. This CDR3 is built from 16 residues. With V trimmed by 2 bases and J by 5 bases, 6 bases remained unmatched. CDR1 and CDR2 from the germline V gene are KGHDR and SFDVKD. CDR3 nucleotides: TGTGCCACCAGTGATTCCAGGGGGCTATGGACCGGGGAGCTGTTTTTT. This codes for CATSDSRGLWTGELFF.

This chain connects TRBV9 to TRBJ1-1, with D unclear. The CDR3 length is 14 residues. The V and J ends lost 0 bases and 11 bases respectively, with 17 bases between them. Per germline, CDR1 SGDLS and CDR2 YYNGEE. The chain's CDR3 is CASSVDHRDHSAFF. DNA of the CDR3: TGTGCCAGCAGCGTAGATCACAGAGACCACTCGGCTTTCTTT.

The chain employs TRBV19 and TRBJ2-5, with 14 bases that match TRBD2. This CDR3 has 16 amino acids. Germline V lookup: CDR1 LNHDA, CDR2 SQIVND (reference sequence). With 5 bases clipped from V and 5 bases from J, the junction kept 7 bases outside the gene matches. This CDR3 reads CASSGGGLAGGETQYF. The CDR3 region has the DNA TGTGCCAGTAGTGGGGGCGGACTAGCGGGAGGTGAGACCCAGTACTTC.

V is TRBV5-6 and J is TRBJ2-7; 10 nucleotides match TRBD2. CDR1 is SGHDT and CDR2 is YYEEEE in the germline V gene. V lost 4 bases, J lost 10 bases, and 14 bases stayed unmatched. The CDR3 sequence is 15 residues long. CDR3 region: CASSPIAGGPGRQYF. The CDR3 bases are TGTGCCAGCAGCCCCATAGCGGGAGGCCCAGGCAGACAGTACTTC.